These 18 T cell receptor beta chains were all obtained from the same sample, sequenced in a study of regulatory T cells in long-lasting Graves disease. Building the TCR beta libraries relied on iRepertoire HTBI primers, and CDR3 regions underwent Arm-PCR. TCRdb re-analysed the multiplex PCR reads in MiXCR, keeping a single row per CDR3 protein. The sample has about 400,000 distinct CDR3 sequences; under 25% are singletons. Stated time point: persistent/refractory GD, antithyroid drugs over 5 years with positive TRAb. Extracted PBMC RNA gave rise to the TCR library. This specimen was peripheral blood mononuclear cells (PBMCs), taken when the disease was refractory, from a patient treated with antithyroid drugs. The receptor source for this set is a female donor with Graves disease.

The J gene is TRBJ2-7, the V gene TRBV25-1, with a possible D match to TRBD2 (5 bases). Per the germline V gene, CDR1 is MGHDK and CDR2 is SYGVNS. V was trimmed by 9 bases and J by 2 bases, leaving 11 bases between them. The CDR3 covers 12 residues. The CDR3 region is CASNPGTYEQYF. CDR3 nucleotides: TGTGCCAGTAACCCCGGGACCTACGAGCAGTACTTC.

The V call is TRBV12-3 or TRBV12-4, the J call TRBJ2-2; TRBD2 might be the D (5 bases). CDR3 length: 14 amino acids. Trimming left V 7 bases short and J 6 bases short, with 15 bases between. The CDR3 region is CASTQSGLPGELFF. The CDR3 DNA is TGTGCCAGCACCCAGAGCGGCCTCCCCGGGGAGCTGTTTTTT.

The CDR3 nucleotides are TGCAGCGTTGTCGAACTGGGAATCAACACTGAAGCTTTCTTT. It is translated as CSVVELGINTEAFF. The rearrangement links TRBV29-1 to TRBJ1-1; no definite D call. CDR1 is SQVTM and CDR2 is ANQGSEA in the germline V gene. Between the trimmed V and J ends, which lost 4 bases and 2 bases, there was a span of 14 bases. The CDR3 runs 14 residues.

This clonotype has more than one count but fewer than ten. The J gene is TRBJ1-1, the V gene TRBV19; possibly TRBD1 for D (5 bases). Germline V CDR1 and CDR2: LNHDA, SQIVND (reference sequence). Trimming shortened V by 5 bases and J by 4 bases, and 14 bases separated the two germline ends. The CDR3 length is 14 residues. CDR3 in DNA: TGTGCCAGTAGTCCCGGGGCCAGCCTCACTGAAGCTTTCTTT. It yields the protein CASSPGASLTEAFF.

This clonotype was detected ten times or more. The genes are TRBV6-1 and TRBJ2-7, with TRBD1 identical over 7 bases. Germline loops: CDR1 MNHNS, CDR2 SASEGT. J lost 4 bases, V lost 6 bases, and 12 bases had no gene match. This CDR3 region has 15 residues. The CDR3 bases are TGTGCCAGCAGGATAGACAGGGACATGCAATACGAGCAGTACTTC. Its translation: CASRIDRDMQYEQYF.

This clonotype was seen a handful of times. This chain uses TRBV20-1 with TRBJ1-4, with D possibly matching TRBD1 (5 bases). The CDR3 loop spans 17 amino acids. Looked up from germline, CDR1 is DFQATT and CDR2 is SNEGSKA (reference sequence). The ends were cut back, 0 bases at V and 3 bases at J, with 17 bases in the middle. The CDR3 DNA is TGCAGTGCTAGAGATAAAATAAGGGGCGGGTCTAATGAAAAACTGTTTTTT. It codes for CSARDKIRGGSNEKLFF.

The table lists this clonotype with many counts. This sequence joins TRBV11-2 and TRBJ1-1, with D uncertain. Germline V gene data show CDR1 as SGHAT and CDR2 as FQNNGV. There are 14 residues in the CDR3. The ends were cut back, 3 bases at V and 3 bases at J, with 11 bases in the middle. For the CDR3, the DNA is TGTGCCAGCAGCTTGATGGGATCCTACACTGAAGCTTTCTTT. It specifies CASSLMGSYTEAFF.

This clonotype was seen a few times. This chain uses TRBV6-1 with TRBJ1-1, with a weak D call TRBD1 (5 bases). The germline CDR1 and CDR2 sequences are MNHNS and SASEGT. The CDR3 contains 13 residues. V was pared by 6 bases and J by 10 bases, with 18 bases between. CDR3 DNA sequence: TGTGCCAGCAGGAGAGGGGTGGGTGGGTTAGCTTTCTTT. This translates into CASRRGVGGLAFF.

This clonotype was counted at least ten times. The junction and the germline gene differ at one end; a read error may be behind it. Here the CDR3 DNA reads TGTGCCTGTAGTGCCCTCCCGCCGGATGGCTACACCTTC. Amino acids: CACSALPPDGYTF. The V and J genes are TRBV30 and TRBJ1-2, with D unresolved. Germline lookup yields CDR1 GTSNPN and CDR2 SVGIG (reference sequence). The CDR3 spans 13 residues.

The chain joins TRBV6-2 or TRBV6-3 to TRBJ2-1; D might be TRBD1 or TRBD2, each matching 5 bases. The germline V gene has CDR1 MNHEY and CDR2 SVGEGT. Deletions cut 7 bases from V and 6 bases from J, with 16 bases between. The CDR3 is 14 amino acids. DNA for the CDR3: TGTGCCAGCACAAACCAGGTTGGGGGCAATGAGCAGTTCTTC. This encodes CASTNQVGGNEQFF.

This clonotype was seen at least ten times. This chain joins TRBV12-3 or TRBV12-4 and TRBJ1-1; perhaps TRBD1 as D (6 bases). This CDR3 spans 15 amino acids. The ends were cut back, 7 bases at V and 4 bases at J, with 19 bases in the middle. Here the CDR3 DNA reads TGTGCCAGCACCCTAGCAGGGGCGGGGGGCACTGAAGCTTTCTTT. It is translated as CASTLAGAGGTEAFF.

The sample holds a few counts of this clonotype. The V gene is TRBV30, the J gene TRBJ1-2; D may be TRBD1 (5 bases). The CDR3 is made up of 13 amino acids. Trimming left V 0 bases short and J 8 bases short, with 13 bases between. CDR1 GTSNPN and CDR2 SVGIG come from the germline V gene (reference sequence). CDR3 sequence: CAWSVSREVGYTF. DNA of the CDR3: TGTGCCTGGAGTGTAAGCAGGGAGGTGGGCTACACCTTC.

This sequence joins TRBV4-1 and TRBJ2-7, with D unclear. Germline CDR1 MGHRA, CDR2 YSYEKL. The CDR3 consists of 16 residues. V was cut by 0 bases and J by 1 base, with 13 bases left in between. The CDR3 is CASSQEYSLPSYEQYF. For the CDR3, the DNA is TGCGCCAGCAGCCAAGAGTACAGCCTTCCTTCCTACGAGCAGTACTTC.

The sample holds a few counts of this clonotype. The V gene is TRBV20-1, the J gene TRBJ1-1; the D is unclear. The V gene's germline CDR1 is DFQATT and CDR2 SNEGSKA (reference sequence). The CDR3 sequence is 14 residues long. V was pared by 0 bases and J by 2 bases, with 10 bases between. CDR3 DNA sequence: TGCAGTGCTAGAGACCCAACCCTAAACACTGAAGCTTTCTTT. It encodes CSARDPTLNTEAFF.

This clonotype was counted ten times or more. This sequence joins TRBV25-1 and TRBJ1-1; 7 bases match TRBD1. CDR1 and CDR2 from the germline V gene are MGHDK and SYGVNS. V trimming: 4 bases; J trimming: 4 bases; junction bases outside the gene matches: 9. The CDR3 has 15 residues. The CDR3: CASSARDRIATEAFF. The CDR3 DNA reads TGTGCCAGCAGTGCCCGGGACAGAATCGCCACTGAAGCTTTCTTT.

The chain joins TRBV25-1 to TRBJ2-5, with 8 bases that match TRBD1. The junction had 1 base not matched to a gene; V was cut back by 11 bases and J by 5 bases. CDR1 is MGHDK, CDR2 SYGVNS, per germline. The CDR3 covers 10 residues. CDR3 loop: CAYRGETQYF. The DNA of the CDR3 is TGTGCCTACAGGGGGGAGACCCAGTACTTC.

This clonotype was seen at least ten times. The gene calls are TRBV2 and TRBJ2-2; perhaps TRBD1 as D (6 bases). The CDR3 runs 16 residues. The germline V gene has CDR1 SNHLY and CDR2 FYNNEI. The V and J ends lost 8 bases and 6 bases respectively, with 22 bases between them. The CDR3, as DNA: TGTGCCAGCCTTTCCGATACAGGGTATGGAGCCGGGGAGCTGTTTTTT. It yields the protein CASLSDTGYGAGELFF.

Of note for this clonotype: A junction boundary mismatches the germline segment, possibly from a read error. V is TRBV30 and J is TRBJ2-6; perhaps TRBD1 as D (5 bases). This CDR3 region has 13 residues. Germline V gene sequence: CDR1 GTSNPN, CDR2 SVGIG (reference sequence). CDR3 sequence reads: CARTSSGANALTF. In DNA form, the CDR3 reads TGTGCGCGCACCAGCTCTGGGGCCAACGCCCTGACTTTC.